Below, 13 T cell receptor beta chains from the same sample are listed, as sequenced in a study of beta chain features in type 1 diabetes. Sequenced material consisted of expressed TCRB transcripts (all of the isolated RNA was reverse transcribed). Sequenced by immunoSEQ multiplex PCR; TCRdb stores in-frame clones only, minus some. The sample has more than 150,000 clones, approximately 9.1% seen once. Study-level points and caveats: TCRB CDR3s from Type 1 diabetes patients were moderately but significantly shorter in all four CD4+ subsets.

Their target antigens are unknown. The specimen sequenced was central memory CD4+ T cells from blood. Source of these receptors: a young woman with type 1 diabetes.

The chain has TRBV29-1 and TRBJ2-3; weak D call: TRBD2 (6 bases). The CDR3 is 12 amino acids. From germline, CDR1 is SQVTM and CDR2 ANQGSEA. V dropped 5 bases and J dropped 4 bases, with 10 bases sitting between them. CDR3 DNA: TGCAGCGTTACCGGGAGTTCAGATACGCAGTATTTT. Translating it yields CSVTGSSDTQYF.

This clone was seen a few times. This chain uses TRBV7-2 with TRBJ1-1; maybe TRBD1 (6 bases). In germline, CDR1 is SGHTA, CDR2 FQGNSA. CDR3 length: 14 residues. V dropped 6 bases and J dropped 1 base, with 12 bases sitting between them. The CDR3 spells CASSLLGANTEAFF. The CDR3 DNA sequence: TGTGCCAGCAGTTTACTGGGGGCGAACACTGAAGCTTTCTTT.

This chain links TRBV6-5 with TRBJ2-7; 7 bases are a match to TRBD2. The germline gives CDR1 MNHEY, CDR2 SVGAGI. V was pared by 0 bases and J by 5 bases, with 10 bases of the junction left unmatched. The CDR3 length is 16 residues. CDR3 amino acids: CASSYSAGSRGDEQYF. The CDR3, as DNA: TGTGCCAGCAGTTACTCGGCGGGGAGCCGGGGGGACGAGCAGTACTTC.

This clone was seen more than once but under ten times. This CDR3 is CSASSGMVQYF. CDR3 nucleotide sequence: TGCAGTGCTTCCAGCGGGATGGTTCAGTACTTC. The gene calls are TRBV20-1 and TRBJ2-7, with 7 bases fitting TRBD2. The CDR3 is 11 amino acids. CDR1 and CDR2 (germline): DFQATT, SNEGSKA (reference sequence). V trimming: 5 bases; J trimming: 10 bases; junction bases outside the gene matches: 8.

This clone has only a few counts. The chain carries TRBV28 and TRBJ2-1; weak D call: TRBD2 (6 bases). CDR1 is MDHEN and CDR2 is SYDVKM in the germline V gene. The ends were cut back, 5 bases at V and 11 bases at J, with 22 bases in the middle. This CDR3 is 15 amino acids long. The CDR3 DNA sequence: TGTGCCAGCAGTCGGACCGGGACGGGGGTTTTTAAGCAGTTCTTC. It codes for CASSRTGTGVFKQFF.

J is TRBJ2-1 and V is TRBV5-4, with TRBD2 matching 13 bases. Looked up from germline, CDR1 is SGHNT and CDR2 is YYREEE (reference sequence). The CDR3 is 15 residues long. V shed 4 bases, J shed 7 bases, and the junction held 5 bases outside the gene matches. This chain's CDR3 is CASSLGTSGVNEQFF. The CDR3 DNA is TGTGCCAGCAGCCTAGGGACTAGCGGGGTAAATGAGCAGTTCTTC.

The chain has TRBV2 and TRBJ1-2, with 7 bases identical to TRBD1. Germline V CDR1 and CDR2: SNHLY, FYNNEI. V was clipped by 6 bases and J by 0 bases; unmatched bases: 7. The CDR3 length is 15 residues. The CDR3 sequence is CASSYLDRANYGYTF. CDR3 nucleotides: TGTGCCAGCAGCTACCTCGACAGGGCTAACTATGGCTACACCTTC.

The chain joins TRBV11-2 to TRBJ2-5, with 7 positions matching TRBD2. CDR3 length: 16 residues. J was trimmed by 1 base and V by 8 bases; bases with no gene match: 13. Germline V gene sequence: CDR1 SGHAT, CDR2 FQNNGV. The CDR3 spells CASSHRVGGGQETQYF. The CDR3 DNA reads TGTGCCAGCTCCCACCGGGTTGGCGGGGGCCAAGAGACCCAGTACTTC.

Regarding this clone: This sample includes further DNA sequences coding for the same CDR3. This chain links TRBV7-2 with TRBJ2-3, with D perhaps matching TRBD1 (6 bases). Trimming removed 6 bases at V and 2 bases at J, with 12 bases between. CDR1 is SGHTA, CDR2 FQGNSA, per germline. The CDR3 extends over 14 amino acids. The CDR3 bases are TGTGCCAGCAGTAGAGACAGGTTCACAGATACGCAGTATTTT. It specifies CASSRDRFTDTQYF.

In this sample, this clone turned up a few times. This chain links TRBV30 with TRBJ1-5; TRBD1 matches 10 bases. Germline assignment: CDR1 GTSNPN and CDR2 SVGIG (reference sequence). CDR3 length: 15 amino acids. Unmatched junction bases numbered 7, after V lost 3 bases and J lost 5 bases. The CDR3 here is CAWRPLGQGDQPQHF. The CDR3 DNA reads TGTGCCTGGAGACCTCTCGGACAGGGGGATCAGCCCCAGCATTTT. Full variable domain (rest looked up from reference TRBV30 and TRBJ1-5): SQTIHQWPATLVQPVGSPLSLECTVEGTSNPNLYWYRQAAGRGLQLLFYSVGIGQISSEVPQNLSASRPQDRQFILSSKKLLLSDSGFYLCAWRPLGQGDQPQHFGDGTRLSIL.

A single count supports this clone. The CDR3 DNA reads as TGTGCCAGCAGCGTAGGTGAGGGACAGTACACTGAAGCTTTCTTT. Protein: CASSVGEGQYTEAFF. The chain couples TRBV9 to TRBJ1-1; TRBD1 matches 7 bases. The J segment lost 3 bases and the V segment lost 0 bases, leaving 5 bases of the junction unmatched. Germline V lookup: CDR1 SGDLS, CDR2 YYNGEE. This CDR3 has 15 amino acids.

This chain connects TRBV7-3 to TRBJ2-3, with D possibly TRBD1 on 5 matching bases. The germline V gene has CDR1 SGHTA and CDR2 FQGTGA. Trimming cost V 7 bases and J 2 bases, with 10 bases left between them. The CDR3 is 13 residues long. In nucleotides, the CDR3 is TGTGCCAGCACAGGGTTGTTCACAGATACGCAGTATTTT. This sequence encodes CASTGLFTDTQYF.

The chain carries TRBV28 and TRBJ2-2; D might be TRBD1 (6 bases). The CDR3 has 18 amino acids. Per germline, CDR1 MDHEN and CDR2 SYDVKM. The V and J ends lost 6 bases and 0 bases respectively, with 20 bases between them. The CDR3 DNA reads TGTGCCAGCAGCCCCCCGTACAGGGTGAAACCGAACACCGGGGAGCTGTTTTTT. It specifies CASSPPYRVKPNTGELFF.